One and the same sample provided the 6 T cell receptor beta chains below, sequenced in a study of post-analysis software for immune sequencing data. Study results and caveats: TRBV5-6, TRBV5-1 and TRBV20-1 belonged to a set of about five TRBV segments that were more frequent in patients than controls.

TCR beta libraries were prepared from cDNA with unique molecular identifiers. Using its own MiXCR run on the PCR reads, TCRdb lists one record per CDR3 protein. The data show roughly 870,000 distinct CDR3 sequences, around 53% seen once. No antigen has been identified for these receptors. Input material: blood. These receptors were obtained from a girl aged 5-17 years with multiple sclerosis.

The chain combines TRBV10-3 with TRBJ2-5, with a weak D call TRBD1 (6 bases). The end of the DNA is better explained by TRBJ2-7, so the J call may be wrong. Germline lookup yields CDR1 ENHRY and CDR2 SYGVKD. CDR3 length: 12 amino acids. Here the CDR3 DNA reads TGTGCCATCAGTGCAGGGGCTAGCGAGCAGTACTTC. This translates into CAISAGASEQYF.

This clonotype was picked up a small number of times. The V call is TRBV6-5, the J call TRBJ2-7; tentative D call: TRBD1 (6 bases). The germline CDR1 and CDR2 sequences are MNHEY and SVGAGI. V was trimmed by 2 bases and J by 3 bases, leaving 11 bases between them. The CDR3 is 14 residues long. CDR3 nucleotide sequence: TGTGCCAGCAGTTACAGGGGGAACGGCTACGAGCAGTACTTC. The encoded protein is CASSYRGNGYEQYF.

This chain links TRBV29-1 with TRBJ2-1; no clear D gene. Germline V CDR1 and CDR2: SQVTM, ANQGSEA. The CDR3 is made up of 12 amino acids. V was shortened by 3 bases and J by 5 bases, with 8 bases between the two germline ends. CDR3 loop: CSVDSLNNEQFF. The CDR3, as DNA: TGCAGCGTTGATAGCCTTAACAATGAGCAGTTCTTC.

The gene calls are TRBV20-1 and TRBJ2-7, with 10 nucleotides matching TRBD2. The V gene end was trimmed by 3 bases and the J gene end by 2 bases; junction bases not matched to a gene: 10. The CDR3 is made up of 16 amino acids. Germline V gene sequence: CDR1 DFQATT, CDR2 SNEGSKA (reference sequence). DNA of the CDR3: TGCAGTGCTAGGGGACTAGCGAGGGAGCGCCCCTACGAGCAGTACTTC. Protein sequence: CSARGLARERPYEQYF.

This clonotype was seen once. V gene TRBV7-8 combines with J gene TRBJ1-1; D is unclear. The V end was cut by 2 bases, the J end by 8 bases, with 15 bases between. Germline V gene sequence: CDR1 SGHVS, CDR2 FQNEAQ. The CDR3 sequence is 14 residues long. DNA of the CDR3: TGTGCCAGCAGCTTACCTCCGGACCACAGAGAAGCTTTCTTT. Its protein is CASSLPPDHREAFF.

This clonotype showed up just a few times. This chain joins TRBV29-1 and TRBJ2-1, with a weak D call TRBD2 (7 bases). Trimming pared 5 bases from V and 8 bases from J, leaving 22 bases between. The CDR3 spans 15 residues. Germline V gene sequence: CDR1 SQVTM, CDR2 ANQGSEA. The chain's CDR3 is CSVRGGGSRVYEQFF. The CDR3 region has the DNA TGCAGCGTTAGGGGGGGCGGGAGCCGGGTCTATGAGCAGTTCTTC.